What follows are 8 T cell receptor beta chains derived from one specimen sequenced in a study of molecular identifiers for immune sequencing clone quantification. TCRdb passed the PCR reads through MiXCR, listing each CDR3 protein once. The profile shows tens of thousands of distinct CDR3 sequences, around 25% of them singletons. The material sequenced was naive CD8+ T cells from blood, with Jurkat cell RNA spiked in. Subset indicated: FACS-sorted CD8+CD4-CCR7+CD45RA+ naive T cells. All receptors come from a human donor in good health. Some libraries in this study had Jurkat cell RNA spiked in.

Many counts were recorded for this clonotype. The chain joins TRBV7-9 to TRBJ2-7; TRBD2 agrees at 8 bases. This CDR3 is 14 amino acids long. CDR1 SEHNR and CDR2 FQNEAQ come from the germline V gene (reference sequence). V was clipped by 4 bases and J by 3 bases; unmatched bases: 5. For the CDR3, the DNA is TGTGCCAGCAGCTCCCCGGCGGGGGGCTACGAGCAGTACTTC. It codes for CASSSPAGGYEQYF.

This clonotype was seen many times. The chain links TRBV5-4 to TRBJ2-6; D may be TRBD1 or TRBD2 (5 bases each). Looked up from germline, CDR1 is SGHNT and CDR2 is YYREEE (reference sequence). V lost 2 bases to trimming and J lost 0 bases, with 9 bases between them. The CDR3 is made up of 16 amino acids. CDR3 DNA sequence: TGTGCCAGCAGCTTTCCGGGGACCTCTGGGGCCAACGTCCTGACTTTC. Residues: CASSFPGTSGANVLTF.

This clonotype was counted only a few times. J is TRBJ2-2 and V is TRBV28; TRBD2 agrees at 10 bases. Germline CDR1 is MDHEN and CDR2 is SYDVKM. V was clipped by 2 bases and J by 7 bases; unmatched bases: 7. The CDR3 totals 16 residues. In DNA, the CDR3 is TGTGCCAGCAGTTTAGGAAGCGGGAGGGTCAGCGGGGAGCTGTTTTTT. This encodes CASSLGSGRVSGELFF.

Note on this clonotype: Being one base from a much bigger clone, this may be a read error. This CDR3 fails to terminate in the conserved phenylalanine or tryptophan, so it likely reflects a read error. As DNA, the CDR3 is TGTGCCAGCAGCATATCCGGGACAGACAACACCGGGGAGCTGTTTTCT. This translates into CASSISGTDNTGELFS. The genes are TRBV7-9 and TRBJ2-2; 7 nucleotides align to TRBD1. After removal of 5 bases from V and 2 bases from J, the junction contained 8 bases not matched to a gene. Looked up from germline, CDR1 is SEHNR and CDR2 is FQNEAQ (reference sequence). The CDR3 extends over 16 amino acids.

J is TRBJ2-1 and V is TRBV12-3 or TRBV12-4; a possible D gene is TRBD2 (7 bases). This CDR3 comprises 14 residues. Between the trimmed V and J ends, which lost 7 bases and 6 bases, there was a span of 16 bases. The CDR3 is CASISGGRGNEQFF. CDR3 DNA sequence: TGTGCCAGCATTTCGGGGGGCAGAGGCAATGAGCAGTTCTTC.

This clonotype was recorded at least ten times. The V gene is TRBV29-1, the J gene TRBJ2-7; D might be TRBD2 (6 bases). The CDR3 consists of 10 residues. Trimming shortened V by 1 base and J by 12 bases, and 10 bases separated the two germline ends. Germline loops: CDR1 SQVTM, CDR2 ANQGSEA. The CDR3 region has the DNA TGCAGCGTTGAAGTCGCGGGAAGGTACTTC. Translation gives CSVEVAGRYF.

This clonotype occurred once. This chain joins TRBV12-3 or TRBV12-4 and TRBJ2-7; possible D gene TRBD1, 5 bases. V lost 6 bases and J 3 bases, leaving 12 bases between the germline ends. CDR3 length equals 13 residues. The CDR3 bases are TGTGCCAGCAGCATAGACAGTTACTACGAGCAGTACTTC. Translating it yields CASSIDSYYEQYF.

This sequence joins TRBV6-5 and TRBJ1-6; D is unclear. CDR3 size: 16 residues. Trimming shortened V by 6 bases and J by 0 bases, and 12 bases separated the two germline ends. Germline V lookup: CDR1 MNHEY, CDR2 SVGAGI. CDR3 sequence (DNA): TGTGCCAGCAGCACCGGGCCAGCCTCCTATAATTCACCCCTCCACTTT. It is translated as CASSTGPASYNSPLHF.